Described below is a single T cell receptor beta chain sequence and its context. Its target is unknown. These data originate in a study of T cells in localized non-small cell lung cancer. CDR3 length: 13 amino acids. Looked up from germline, CDR1 is SGHNT and CDR2 is YENEEA. Trimming cost V 1 base and J 4 bases, with 5 bases left between them. Method: immunoSEQ multiplex PCR; TCRdb's copy keeps in-frame clones and lacks some. The repertoire includes approximately 31,000 clones, around 73% of them detected once, and about 40% sits in the top ten. Points from the study as a whole: Uninvolved neighboring lung showed the greatest T cell clonality, exceeding tumor.

The material was peripheral blood, obtained before any cancer treatment. The chain has TRBV11-3 and TRBJ2-1; the D is unclear. This TCR came from a male donor aged 60 or over with stage II squamous cell lung carcinoma. The CDR3 DNA is TGTGCCAGCAGCTTAGGACTGTACAATGAGCAGTTCTTC. Translating gives CASSLGLYNEQFF. The whole variable domain, remainder taken from reference TRBV11-3 and TRBJ2-1, is EAGVVQSPRYKIIEKKQPVAFWCNPISGHNTLYWYLQNLGQGPELLIRYENEEAVDDSQLPKDRFSAERLKGVDSTLKIQPAELGDSAVYLCASSLGLYNEQFFGPGTRLTVL.